Following are 21 T cell receptor beta chains from one sample sequenced in a study of Tregs in tolerant kidney transplant recipients. Only in-frame clones appear in the TCRdb table, and some are missing; sequencing was by immunoSEQ multiplex PCR. The sample lists 70,000 to 95,000 clones, under 95% occurring once. The specimen was Tregs from blood, collected before the transplant. Receptors originate from a human donor who received a combined kidney and bone marrow transplant.

Here the CDR3 reads CASSRGLAETQYF. The CDR3 DNA reads TGTGCCAGCAGCCGCGGACTAGCGGAGACCCAGTACTTC. V gene TRBV7-9 combines with J gene TRBJ2-5; TRBD2 matches at 9 bases. This CDR3 is 13 amino acids long. The V gene end was trimmed by 5 bases and the J gene end by 5 bases; junction bases not matched to a gene: 3. CDR1 and CDR2 (germline): SEHNR, FQNEAQ (reference sequence).

The chain couples TRBV28 to TRBJ2-3; perhaps D is TRBD1 or TRBD2 (5 bases each). The CDR3 is made up of 15 amino acids. From germline, CDR1 is MDHEN and CDR2 SYDVKM. V dropped 7 bases and J dropped 2 bases, with 16 bases sitting between them. The CDR3 DNA sequence: TGTGCCAGCACCAAAAGGTGGGGGAACACAGATACGCAGTATTTT. Protein sequence: CASTKRWGNTDTQYF.

The CDR3 DNA reads as TGTGCCAGCAGCCTCAGGGGTGGCAATCAGCCCCAGCATTTT. It encodes CASSLRGGNQPQHF. The genes are TRBV7-2 and TRBJ1-5, with a weak D call TRBD1 (6 bases). Germline V gene lookup returns CDR1 SGHTA and CDR2 FQGNSA. V lost 5 bases, J lost 2 bases, and 10 bases lay in between. CDR3 size: 14 residues.

The V and J genes are TRBV29-1 and TRBJ1-2; no definite D call. Trimming took off 0 bases at V and 2 bases at J, with 4 bases between the two ends. Germline CDR1 and CDR2: SQVTM and ANQGSEA. The CDR3 length is 12 residues. CDR3 region: CSVEDRNYGYTF. DNA of the CDR3: TGCAGCGTTGAAGACCGAAACTATGGCTACACCTTC.

This chain links TRBV5-1 with TRBJ1-4; the D is unclear. The CDR3 is 15 residues long. Trimming stripped 7 bases from V and 1 base from J, with 14 bases between. In germline, CDR1 is SGHRS, CDR2 YFSETQ. For the CDR3, the DNA is TGCGCCAGCGGGGTGGGAGTCGGAACTAATGAAAAACTGTTTTTT. The encoded protein is CASGVGVGTNEKLFF.

The rearrangement uses TRBV27 and TRBJ2-2; 8 bases agree with TRBD1. CDR3 length equals 18 residues. Looked up from germline, CDR1 is MNHEY and CDR2 is SMNVEV (reference sequence). V shed 2 bases and J 4 bases; nucleotides not matched to a gene: 12. CDR3 protein: CASSLPPRQGLGTGELFF. Written as DNA, the CDR3 is TGTGCCAGCAGTTTACCCCCTCGACAGGGGCTGGGCACCGGGGAGCTGTTTTTT.

The CDR3 DNA reads as TGTGCCAGCGGGGGACAGGGGGCGACGAACACCGGGGAGCTGTTTTTT. It translates to CASGGQGATNTGELFF. The gene calls are TRBV2 and TRBJ2-2; 12 bases fit TRBD1. CDR3 length: 16 amino acids. Trimming cost V 8 bases and J 0 bases; bases outside gene matches: 4. The germline CDR1 and CDR2 sequences are SNHLY and FYNNEI.

The rearrangement uses TRBV6-6 and TRBJ1-1; D is perhaps TRBD1 (6 bases). This CDR3 contains 12 residues. Germline loops: CDR1 MNHNY, CDR2 SVGAGI (reference sequence). Deletions cut 5 bases from V and 5 bases from J, with 9 bases between. CDR3 region: CASSRQVTEAFF. CDR3 nucleotide sequence: TGTGCCAGCAGTCGACAGGTTACTGAAGCTTTCTTT.

A few counts support this clone. This rearrangement joins TRBV19 to TRBJ2-3; perhaps TRBD2 as D (6 bases). CDR3 size: 12 residues. V lost 7 bases and J 3 bases, leaving 8 bases between the germline ends. Germline CDR1 and CDR2: LNHDA and SQIVND (reference sequence). CDR3 nucleotides: TGTGCCAGTAAAGGAGGGACAGATACGCAGTATTTT. It encodes CASKGGTDTQYF.

The CDR3 DNA follows: TGTGCCAGCCTACCCCTAGCGGGGGGGTCCTACGAGCAGTACTTC. It translates to CASLPLAGGSYEQYF. V and J are TRBV28 and TRBJ2-7; TRBD2 matches 12 bases. The CDR3 consists of 15 residues. Germline V gene data show CDR1 as MDHEN and CDR2 as SYDVKM. V lost 8 bases to trimming and J lost 1 base; unmatched junction nucleotides: 6.

The chain links TRBV7-9 to TRBJ2-5; D call uncertain. Germline V gene data show CDR1 as SEHNR and CDR2 as FQNEAQ (reference sequence). Trimming stripped 3 bases from V and 5 bases from J, with 4 bases between. CDR3 length: 11 amino acids. The DNA of the CDR3 is TGTGCCAGCAGCTTCCTGGAGACCCAGTACTTC. Amino acids: CASSFLETQYF.

V is TRBV11-1 and J is TRBJ2-3; TRBD2 matches at 7 bases. The CDR3 is 17 amino acids. Trimming at V came to 6 bases and at J to 6 bases, leaving 18 bases not matched to a gene. The germline V gene has CDR1 SGHAT and CDR2 FQDESV (reference sequence). CDR3 bases: TGTGCCAGCAGGCTTCTAGCGGATGAGTGGAGTGGCGATACGCAGTATTTT. This encodes CASRLLADEWSGDTQYF.

The gene calls are TRBV9 and TRBJ2-3; D is perhaps TRBD1 or TRBD2 (6 bases each). This CDR3 has 16 residues. Trimming stripped 2 bases from V and 1 base from J, with 14 bases between. The germline V gene has CDR1 SGDLS and CDR2 YYNGEE. The CDR3 nucleotides are TGTGCCAGCAGCGTGAGGGGGGAGCGGGGCACAGATACGCAGTATTTT. This codes for CASSVRGERGTDTQYF.

The chain combines TRBV6-5 with TRBJ2-5; D not resolved. CDR3 length: 11 residues. The germline CDR1 and CDR2 sequences are MNHEY and SVGAGI. V was cut by 7 bases and J by 5 bases, with 8 bases left in between. CDR3 in DNA: TGTGCCAGCACTGTAAGGGAGACCCAGTACTTC. It encodes CASTVRETQYF.

The CDR3 nucleotides are TGTGCCAGCAGCGGTGACAGGGAGCCTTACTCCTACGAGCAGTACTTC. As protein: CASSGDREPYSYEQYF. The V gene is TRBV5-8, the J gene TRBJ2-7; 7 positions agree with TRBD1. This CDR3 is 16 amino acids long. Germline V CDR1 and CDR2: SGHTS, YDEGEE. With 4 bases clipped from V and 0 bases from J, the junction kept 10 bases outside the gene matches.

The chain employs TRBV4-1 and TRBJ2-3; TRBD2 agrees at 9 bases. Per germline, CDR1 MGHRA and CDR2 YSYEKL. CDR3 size: 17 residues. V shed 0 bases and J 6 bases; nucleotides not matched to a gene: 10. CDR3 bases: TGCGCCAGCAGCCAAGATAGTGCGGGAGGGTCGATGGATACGCAGTATTTT. Its translation: CASSQDSAGGSMDTQYF.

This clone was picked up one time. The genes are TRBV19 and TRBJ2-2; D tentatively reads TRBD1 or TRBD2 (5 bases each). V was cut by 3 bases and J by 3 bases, with 17 bases left in between. Germline V CDR1 and CDR2: LNHDA, SQIVND (reference sequence). This CDR3 comprises 17 residues. The CDR3 DNA sequence: TGTGCCAGTAGTATGATCTTCGGGACGACACACACCGGGGAGCTGTTTTTT. Translation gives CASSMIFGTTHTGELFF.

The chain has TRBV19 and TRBJ1-2, with D perhaps TRBD1 (5 bases). Trimming left V 4 bases short and J 10 bases short, with 22 bases between. The CDR3 is 15 amino acids. Germline V gene sequence: CDR1 LNHDA, CDR2 SQIVND (reference sequence). Written as DNA, the CDR3 is TGTGCCAGTAGTAGTCCCAAGGGACCCCGACGGGACTACACCTTC. Residues: CASSSPKGPRRDYTF.

This chain connects TRBV12-5 to TRBJ2-1; 9 bases map to TRBD2. The CDR3 has 16 amino acids. After removal of 4 bases from V and 5 bases from J, the junction contained 9 bases not matched to a gene. Germline lookup yields CDR1 LGHNT and CDR2 FRNRAP. CDR3 protein: CASGSFRGRGNNEQFF. CDR3 DNA sequence: TGTGCTAGTGGTTCATTTCGCGGGAGGGGAAACAATGAGCAGTTCTTC. Looking up the rest from reference TRBV12-5 and TRBJ2-1 gives the full variable domain: DARVTQTPRHKVTEMGQEVTMRCQPILGHNTVFWYRQTMMQGLELLAYFRNRAPLDDSGMPKDRFSAEMPDATLATLKIQPSEPRDSAVYFCASGSFRGRGNNEQFFGPGTRLTVL.

V is TRBV5-1 and J is TRBJ2-1, with D maybe TRBD1 (6 bases). V was shortened by 4 bases and J by 8 bases, with 10 bases between the two germline ends. CDR3 length equals 12 residues. Germline CDR1 and CDR2: SGHRS and YFSETQ. The CDR3 DNA follows: TGCGCCAGCAGCCCGGGACATTATGAGCAGTTCTTC. This codes for CASSPGHYEQFF.

This clone appeared a single time. The CDR3 protein is CASTRDNEQFF. Here the CDR3 DNA reads TGTGCCAGCACCCGGGACAATGAGCAGTTCTTC. V usage is TRBV28 and J usage is TRBJ2-1; D not certain. The germline gives CDR1 MDHEN, CDR2 SYDVKM. V dropped 7 bases and J dropped 5 bases, with 6 bases sitting between them. CDR3 length equals 11 residues.